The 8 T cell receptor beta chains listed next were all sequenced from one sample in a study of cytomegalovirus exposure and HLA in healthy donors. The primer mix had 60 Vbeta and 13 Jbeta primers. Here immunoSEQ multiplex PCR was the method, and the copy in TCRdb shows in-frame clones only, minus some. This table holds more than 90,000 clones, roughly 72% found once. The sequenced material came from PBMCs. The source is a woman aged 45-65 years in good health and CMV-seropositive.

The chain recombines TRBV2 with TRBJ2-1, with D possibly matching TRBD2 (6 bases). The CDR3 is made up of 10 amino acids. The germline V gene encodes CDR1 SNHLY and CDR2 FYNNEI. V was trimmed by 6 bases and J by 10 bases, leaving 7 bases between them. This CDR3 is CASREGEQFF. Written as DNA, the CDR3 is TGTGCCAGCAGGGAGGGCGAGCAGTTCTTC.

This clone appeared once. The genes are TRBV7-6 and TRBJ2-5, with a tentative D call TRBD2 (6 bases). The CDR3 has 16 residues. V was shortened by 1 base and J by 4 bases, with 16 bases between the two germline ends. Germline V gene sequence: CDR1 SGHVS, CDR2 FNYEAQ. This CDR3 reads CASSLEIGEAAETQYF. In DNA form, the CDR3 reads TGTGCCAGCAGCTTAGAAATCGGGGAGGCAGCAGAGACCCAGTACTTC.

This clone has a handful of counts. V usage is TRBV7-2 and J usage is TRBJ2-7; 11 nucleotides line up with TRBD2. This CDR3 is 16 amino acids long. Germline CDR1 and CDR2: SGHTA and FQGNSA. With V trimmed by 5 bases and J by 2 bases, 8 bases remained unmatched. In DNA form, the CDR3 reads TGTGCCAGCAGCCCTCGACTAGCGGGGTTAACCTACGAGCAGTACTTC. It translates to CASSPRLAGLTYEQYF.

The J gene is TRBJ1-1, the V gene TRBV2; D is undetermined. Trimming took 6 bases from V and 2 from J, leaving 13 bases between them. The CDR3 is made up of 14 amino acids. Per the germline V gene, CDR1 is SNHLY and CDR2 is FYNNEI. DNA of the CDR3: TGTGCCAGCAGGGAAACAGAGATCAACACTGAAGCTTTCTTT. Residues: CASRETEINTEAFF.

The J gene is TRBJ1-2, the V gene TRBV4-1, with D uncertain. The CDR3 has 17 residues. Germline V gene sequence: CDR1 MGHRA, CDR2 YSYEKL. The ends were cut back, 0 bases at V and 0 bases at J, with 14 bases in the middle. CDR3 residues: CASSQEFYRGSNYGYTF. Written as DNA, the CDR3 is TGCGCCAGCAGCCAAGAATTTTACCGGGGATCTAACTATGGCTACACCTTC.

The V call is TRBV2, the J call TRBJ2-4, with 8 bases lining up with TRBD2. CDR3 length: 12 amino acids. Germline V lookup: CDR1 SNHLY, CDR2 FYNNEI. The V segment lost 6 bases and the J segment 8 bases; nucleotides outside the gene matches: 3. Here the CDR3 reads CASRRGEDIQYF. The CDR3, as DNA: TGTGCCAGCAGGCGGGGGGAGGACATTCAGTACTTC.

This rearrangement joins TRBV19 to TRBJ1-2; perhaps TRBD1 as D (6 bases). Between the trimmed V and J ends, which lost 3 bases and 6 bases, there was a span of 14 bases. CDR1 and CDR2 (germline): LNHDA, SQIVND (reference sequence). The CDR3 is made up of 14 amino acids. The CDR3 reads CASSIGQGIDGYTF. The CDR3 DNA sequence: TGTGCCAGTAGTATCGGGCAGGGGATCGATGGCTACACCTTC.

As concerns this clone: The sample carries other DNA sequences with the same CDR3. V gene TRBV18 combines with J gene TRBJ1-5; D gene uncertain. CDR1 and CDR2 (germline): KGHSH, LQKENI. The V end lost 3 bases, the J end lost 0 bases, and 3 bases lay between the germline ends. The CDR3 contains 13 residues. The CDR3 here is CASSPGSNQPQHF. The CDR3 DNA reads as TGTGCCAGCTCACCCGGTAGCAATCAGCCCCAGCATTTT. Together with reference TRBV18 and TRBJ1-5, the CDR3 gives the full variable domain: NAGVMQNPRHLVRRRGQEARLRCSPMKGHSHVYWYRQLPEEGLKFMVYLQKENIIDESGMPKERFSAEFPKEGPSILRIQQVVRGDSAAYFCASSPGSNQPQHFGDGTRLSIL.